This T cell receptor (beta chain) was identified during a study of shared clonotypes between healthy human individuals. Study summary: Donor ages ranged 18 to 49 years: two women, a few men.

Study-wide results and limits: The study found 4.5% to 6% of naive CD4 clonotypes shared across four donors. Shared clonotypes across all four donors exceeded non-shared ones in generation probability.

Concerning this clone: Its specificity is not known. The same CDR3 can be traced to other DNA sequences in this sample.

TCRdb keeps only in-frame clones here, not all; method: immunoSEQ multiplex PCR. Of roughly 890,000 clones listed, 90% to 95% are singletons. Germline V gene sequence: CDR1 SGHRS, CDR2 YFSETQ. The CDR3 consists of 13 residues. V was shortened by 4 bases and J by 2 bases, with 9 bases between the two germline ends. The naive CD8 population came from CD45RO-negative cells selected for CCR7, without terminally differentiated effector memory CD45RA+ cells. The genes are TRBV5-1 and TRBJ1-1; D unresolved. The source is a man aged 30-40 years in good health. Sequenced sample: naive CD8+ T cells sorted from blood. The CDR3 nucleotides are TGCGCCAGCAGCCTAGCAGGTAACACTGAAGCTTTCTTT. Protein product: CASSLAGNTEAFF.